The T cell receptor beta chain under discussion was sequenced for a study of a mutant IDH1 vaccine in newly diagnosed glioma. About the research overall: Patients were given eight vaccinations, scheduled in weeks 1, 3, 5, 7, 11, 15, 19 and 23. Earlier treatment was radiotherapy, temozolomide, or both, with most getting both.

The CDR3 has 12 residues. The germline V gene encodes CDR1 SGHKS and CDR2 YYEKEE (reference sequence). V gave up 4 bases and J gave up 1 base, with 5 bases separating them. Time point indicated: week 5, during vaccination. One vaccine dose held 300 ug of mutant IDH1 20-mer peptide and came with topical imiquimod. Libraries were prepared by immunoSEQ multiplex PCR; TCRdb keeps only in-frame clonotypes and omits some of them. Of nearly 30,000 clones detected, 87% appear once; the ten largest clones hold less than 3.5%. Note on this clone: Antigen unknown.

Sequenced here: peripheral blood mononuclear cells (PBMCs), sampled from a glioma patient whose treatment included an IDH1 peptide vaccine. The chain joins TRBV5-5 to TRBJ1-1, with D unresolved. The source of this sequence is a woman aged 40 to 50 with glioma. Some clones in this sample may be carry-over from other donors' samples. For the CDR3, the DNA is TGTGCCAGCAGCGCTACGAACACTGAAGCTTTCTTT. Translated: CASSATNTEAFF.